This TCR beta chain was captured in a study of blood T cell repertoires in COVID-19. Study context: COVID-19 samples from acute and convalescent phases originated in the United States, Italy and Spain.

Authors' analysis steps: Amplification of reference gene primers was used by the study to estimate nucleated cell counts. Measured with immunoSEQ multiplex PCR; TCRdb has only the in-frame clones, and not every one. The V and J calls and clone size were taken over from that table, and D and trimming were inferred from the DNA. The sample consists of under 150,000 clones, about 86% of them appearing once. Cohort assignment relied on participant-reported clinical history. This CDR3 comprises 16 residues. V shed 5 bases, J shed 3 bases, and the junction held 11 bases outside the gene matches. Germline V gene sequence: CDR1 SGHNT, CDR2 YYREEE (reference sequence).

The sample taken for sequencing was PBMCs or T cells enriched from blood (not recorded which). The rearrangement links TRBV5-4 to TRBJ2-3; TRBD2 matches 8 bases. The TCR originated in a man aged 40-50 years with acute COVID-19. CDR3 coding DNA: TGTGCCAGCAGTCTTCGAGCGGGGGCCTCAACAGATACGCAGTATTTT. The encoded protein is CASSLRAGASTDTQYF.